The text below deals with one T cell receptor (beta chain). Its antigen is unknown. This sample was included in a study of blood T cells in healthy people across ages. Findings of the study overall: PBMCs that were unsorted prevented a conclusive naive versus antigen-experienced comparison.

Germline CDR1 is SGHVS and CDR2 is FNYEAQ. V dropped 1 base and J dropped 5 bases, with 10 bases sitting between them. This CDR3 has 14 residues. A J-beta primer mix and a sample-barcoded 5' primer were used in a second PCR of roughly 6 to 11 cycles. From the 5' RACE reads, TCRdb called clonotypes with MiXCR, one entry per CDR3 protein. The sample consists of over 950,000 distinct CDR3 sequences, about two fifths of them appearing once. The TCR originated in a man aged 18 to 29 in good health. The source material was blood. The rearrangement uses TRBV7-6 and TRBJ2-3, with D possibly matching TRBD1 (6 bases). CDR3 amino acids: CASSLDRVEDTQYF. CDR3 nucleotide sequence: TGTGCCAGCAGCTTAGACAGGGTGGAAGATACGCAGTATTTT.